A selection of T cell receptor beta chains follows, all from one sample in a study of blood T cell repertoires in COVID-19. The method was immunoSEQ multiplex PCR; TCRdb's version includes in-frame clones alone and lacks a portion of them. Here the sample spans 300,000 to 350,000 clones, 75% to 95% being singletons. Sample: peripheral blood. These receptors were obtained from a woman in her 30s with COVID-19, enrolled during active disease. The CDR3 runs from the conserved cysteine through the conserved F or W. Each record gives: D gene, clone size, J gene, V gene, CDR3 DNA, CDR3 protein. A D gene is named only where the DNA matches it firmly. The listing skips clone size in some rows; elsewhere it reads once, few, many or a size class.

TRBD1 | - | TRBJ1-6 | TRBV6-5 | TGTGCCAGCAGTTACTCGGTTCGGGACAGGGGACTAGCCCTCCACTTT | CASSYSVRDRGLALHF
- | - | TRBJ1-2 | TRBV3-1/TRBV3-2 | TGTGCCAGCAGCCAAGTGGGTTTAAGGGAGGTTCACTATGGCTACACCTTC | CASSQVGLREVHYGYTF
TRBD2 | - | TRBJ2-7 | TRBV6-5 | TGTGCCAGCAGTACTCTAGCGGGAGCGCAGTACTTC | CASSTLAGAQYF
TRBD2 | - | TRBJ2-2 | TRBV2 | TGTGCCAGCAGTGAACAGACTAGCGGCCTCACCGGGGAGCTGTTTTTT | CASSEQTSGLTGELFF
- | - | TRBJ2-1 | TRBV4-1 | TGCGCCAGCAGCCATAGGCTATTAGCTCAAATAAATGAGCAGTTCTTC | CASSHRLLAQINEQFF
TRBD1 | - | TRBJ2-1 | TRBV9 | TGTGCCAGCAGCCCAAGGGGGACAGGGGGCTCGGTTGAGCAGTTCTTC | CASSPRGTGGSVEQFF
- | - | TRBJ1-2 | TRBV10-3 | TGTGCCATCAGTGAGTCTGTGCGGCCAGAGGTCTATGGCTACACCTTC | CAISESVRPEVYGYTF
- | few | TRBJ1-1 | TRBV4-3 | TGCGCCAGCAGCCAAGATGTTTCACAGAACACTGAAGCTTTCTTT | CASSQDVSQNTEAFF
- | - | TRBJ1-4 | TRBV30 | TGTGCCTGGAGTGTAGGGGGTTCGGGAGAAAAACTGTTTTTT | CAWSVGGSGEKLFF
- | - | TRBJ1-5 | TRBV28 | TGTGCCAGCAGTCGATTTCGGGACAATCAGCCCCAGCATTTT | CASSRFRDNQPQHF
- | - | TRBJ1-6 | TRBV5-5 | TGTGCCAGCAGCGCCGCGGGGGCGTATAATTCACCCCTCCACTTT | CASSAAGAYNSPLHF
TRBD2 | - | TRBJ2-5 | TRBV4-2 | TGTGCCAGCAGCCCGACGGGCGGGAGGGAGACCCAGTACTTC | CASSPTGGRETQYF
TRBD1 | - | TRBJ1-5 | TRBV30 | TGTGCCTGGAGCCGGGACAGCACCAATCAGCCCCAGCATTTT | CAWSRDSTNQPQHF
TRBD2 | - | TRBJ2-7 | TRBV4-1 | TGCGCCAGCAGCCAAGCGCCACTAGCGGGAGGTTACGAGCAGTACTTC | CASSQAPLAGGYEQYF
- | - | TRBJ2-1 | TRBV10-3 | TGTGCCATCAGTGACGGAGCCTACAATGAGCAGTTCTTC | CAISDGAYNEQFF
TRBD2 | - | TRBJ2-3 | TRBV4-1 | TGCGCCAGCAGCCCAGGACTAGCGGGAGATACGCAGTATTTT | CASSPGLAGDTQYF
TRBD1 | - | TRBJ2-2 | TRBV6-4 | TGTGCCAGCAGTGACTCGGGACAGGGGGCAACCGGGGAGCTGTTTTTT | CASSDSGQGATGELFF
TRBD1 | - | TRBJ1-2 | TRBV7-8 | TGTGCCAGCAGCTTAATGACAGGGGGCGCCTATGGCTACACCTTC | CASSLMTGGAYGYTF
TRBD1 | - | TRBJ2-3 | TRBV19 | TGTGCCAGCCGGGACAGGGCGGAAGATACGCAGTATTTT | CASRDRAEDTQYF
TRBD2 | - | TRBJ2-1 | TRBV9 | TGTGCCAGCAGCGGGACTAGCGGGGGATACAATGAGCAGTTCTTC | CASSGTSGGYNEQFF
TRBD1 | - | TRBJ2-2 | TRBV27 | TGTGCCAGCAGCAATCGACAGGGAGCGAACACCGGGGAGCTGTTTTTT | CASSNRQGANTGELFF
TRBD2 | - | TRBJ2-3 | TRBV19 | TGTGCCAGTAAGCTAGCGGGCACAGATACGCAGTATTTT | CASKLAGTDTQYF
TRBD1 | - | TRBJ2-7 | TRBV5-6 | TGTGCCAGCAGCTTGTTGGGGACAGGGACCTACGAGCAGTACTTC | CASSLLGTGTYEQYF
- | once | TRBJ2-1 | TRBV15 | TGTGCCACCAGCCTGGGGGGATCCTACAATGAGCAGTTCTTC | CATSLGGSYNEQFF
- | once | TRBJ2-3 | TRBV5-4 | TGTGCCAGCAGCTGGACCGGGACTTTCACAGATACGCAGTATTTT | CASSWTGTFTDTQYF
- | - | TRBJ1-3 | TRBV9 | TGTGCCAGCAGCGCAGGTTGGACAGAAGGAAACACCATATATTTT | CASSAGWTEGNTIYF
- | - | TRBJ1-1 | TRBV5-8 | TGTGCCAGCAGCTTGGGACAGTTGGGTGAAGCTTTCTTT | CASSLGQLGEAFF
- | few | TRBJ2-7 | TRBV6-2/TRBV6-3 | TGTGCCAGCAGTTACTCTCGGGACATGGGGGAGCAGTACTTC | CASSYSRDMGEQYF
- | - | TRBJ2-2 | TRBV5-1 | TGCGCCAGCAGCTTGCTCTCCAACACCGGGGAGCTGTTTTTT | CASSLLSNTGELFF
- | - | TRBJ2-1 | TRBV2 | TGTGCCAGCATTAGACAGGTGGCGGGCAATGAGCAGTTCTTC | CASIRQVAGNEQFF
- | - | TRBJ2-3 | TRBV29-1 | TGCAGCGTTGAACAAGCGGGTAGCACAGATACGCAGTATTTT | CSVEQAGSTDTQYF
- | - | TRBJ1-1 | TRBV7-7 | TGTGCTAGCAGCTTTGCCAGGAACACTGAAGCTTTCTTT | CASSFARNTEAFF
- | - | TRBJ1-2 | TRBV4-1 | TGCGCCAGCAGCCAAGCGGGGTTGGGTGGCTACACCTTC | CASSQAGLGGYTF
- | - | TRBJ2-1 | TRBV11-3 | TGTGCCAGCAGCTTAGAGACGGGAGAGGGGCGAGGACGAGAGCAGTTCTTC | CASSLETGEGRGREQFF
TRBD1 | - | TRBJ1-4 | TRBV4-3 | TGCGCCAGCAGCCATCAAAGGACAGGGAGGTCGAAAAAACTGTTTTTT | CASSHQRTGRSKKLFF
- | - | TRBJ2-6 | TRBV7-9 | TGTGCCAGCAGCTCCGGTCGGGGGGCCAACGTCCTGACTTTC | CASSSGRGANVLTF
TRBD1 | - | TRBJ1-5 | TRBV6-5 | TGTGCCAGCAGTTACTCGAGGACAGGAGACCGGCCCCAGCATTTT | CASSYSRTGDRPQHF
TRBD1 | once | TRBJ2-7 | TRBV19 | TGTGCCAGTAGTACGCCGGGACAGGGGGCCAACGAGCAGTACTTC | CASSTPGQGANEQYF
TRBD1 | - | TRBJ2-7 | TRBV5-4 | TGTGCCAGCACTACCGAACCGGGACAGGTCTACGAGCAGTACTTC | CASTTEPGQVYEQYF
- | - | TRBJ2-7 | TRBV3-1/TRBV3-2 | TGTGCCAGCAGCCAAGAGAGCTACTACGAGCAGTACTTC | CASSQESYYEQYF
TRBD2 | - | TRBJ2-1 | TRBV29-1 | TGCAGCGTTGATGGACTAGCGGGAGCCTACAATGAGCAGTTCTTC | CSVDGLAGAYNEQFF
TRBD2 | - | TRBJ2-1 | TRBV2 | TGTGCCAGCGGGGGGAGAGGGAGGGATGAGCAGTTCTTC | CASGGRGRDEQFF
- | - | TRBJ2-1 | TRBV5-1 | TGCGCCAGCAGGAGCGGGACATCCTACAATGAGCAGTTCTTC | CASRSGTSYNEQFF
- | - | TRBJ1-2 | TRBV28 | TGTGCCAGCAGTTTTCGACAGTGGGGTGATGGCTACACCTTC | CASSFRQWGDGYTF
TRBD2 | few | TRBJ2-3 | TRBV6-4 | TGTGCCAGCAGTGACTCGGCCCATCCGGGTAGCGGGATGGTTGATACGCAGTATTTT | CASSDSAHPGSGMVDTQYF
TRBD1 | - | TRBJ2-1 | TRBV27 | TGTGCCAGCAGTAACCGGGACAGGGGTTACAATGAGCAGTTCTTC | CASSNRDRGYNEQFF
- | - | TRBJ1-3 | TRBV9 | TGTGCCAGCAGCGTAGAGTTGGAGGGCCACTCTGGAAACACCATATATTTT | CASSVELEGHSGNTIYF
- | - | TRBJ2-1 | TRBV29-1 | TGCAGCGTTGAAGCCCCCGGACTACGGGGTGCCTCCTACAATGAGCAGTTCTTC | CSVEAPGLRGASYNEQFF
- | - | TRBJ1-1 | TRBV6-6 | TGTGCCAGCAAATCTTCGACTGAAGCTTTCTTT | CASKSSTEAFF
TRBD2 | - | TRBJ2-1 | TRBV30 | TGTGCCTGGGGGACTAGCTCCCGTCGTAATGAGCAGTTCTTC | CAWGTSSRRNEQFF